The 21 T cell receptor beta chains below were found in one sample sequenced in a study of OX40 agonist ivuxolimab in advanced cancers. Library preparation used the immunoSEQ multiplex PCR assay. As stored in TCRdb, this immuneACCESS dataset retains in-frame rearrangements with V and J assigned. A fraction of the clones does not appear; measured against another copy, unresolved V genes explain less than half of the discrepancy, and the remainder lacks a known reason. This sample holds about 26,000 clones; around three quarters were observed only once. The top ten clones comprise about 14% of the sample. The material sequenced was CD4+ or CD8+ T cells sorted from blood, taken in a trial of the OX40 agonist ivuxolimab. The receptors shown here come from an adult with an advanced solid tumor such as melanoma, head and neck, liver or kidney cancer.

This chain connects TRBV14 to TRBJ1-2; the D gene is possibly TRBD1 (5 bases). The CDR3 is made up of 12 amino acids. Germline CDR1 and CDR2: SGHDN and FVKESK. Trimming cost V 0 bases and J 7 bases, with 6 bases left between them. CDR3 sequence (DNA): TGTGCCAGCAGCCAAGATACAGGTGGCTACACCTTC. Translating it yields CASSQDTGGYTF.

The V call is TRBV4-1, the J call TRBJ1-4; the D gene is possibly TRBD1 (5 bases). Germline V gives CDR1 MGHRA, CDR2 YSYEKL. Trimming removed 4 bases from V and 4 bases from J, with 16 bases in between. The CDR3 totals 16 residues. This CDR3 reads CASSLESRGVNEKLFF. As DNA, the CDR3 is TGCGCCAGCAGCCTGGAGAGTCGGGGGGTTAATGAAAAACTGTTTTTT.

The V call is TRBV6-5, the J call TRBJ1-6; 7 nucleotides align to TRBD1. The V gene's germline CDR1 is MNHEY and CDR2 SVGAGI. CDR3 length: 15 residues. V gave up 0 bases and J gave up 6 bases; unmatched junction bases: 2. The CDR3 loop reads CASSYSGQINSPLHF. CDR3 nucleotide sequence: TGTGCCAGCAGTTACTCGGGACAGATTAATTCACCCCTCCACTTT.

The chain links TRBV5-6 to TRBJ2-7, with D unclear. Trimming pared 3 bases from V and 7 bases from J, leaving 14 bases between. This CDR3 region has 13 residues. Germline lookup yields CDR1 SGHDT and CDR2 YYEEEE. CDR3 sequence reads: CASSYDEASEQYF. For the CDR3, the DNA is TGTGCCAGCAGCTACGATGAGGCTTCGGAGCAGTACTTC.

J is TRBJ1-1 and V is TRBV5-1; 7 nucleotides line up with TRBD1. The CDR3 consists of 14 residues. CDR1 is SGHRS and CDR2 is YFSETQ in the germline V gene. V trimming: 2 bases; J trimming: 0 bases; junction bases outside the gene matches: 1. The CDR3 DNA follows: TGCGCCAGCAGCTTAGGGACAGTGAACACTGAAGCTTTCTTT. This translates into CASSLGTVNTEAFF.

V gene TRBV18 combines with J gene TRBJ1-2, with D unresolved. The V end was cut by 2 bases, the J end by 0 bases, with 10 bases between. CDR1 and CDR2 from the germline V gene are KGHSH and LQKENI. The CDR3 has 15 residues. The CDR3 nucleotides read TGTGCCAGCTCACCAAATCGGAAAGCTAACTATGGCTACACCTTC. Protein product: CASSPNRKANYGYTF.

There are a few counts of this clone. The J gene is TRBJ2-1, the V gene TRBV28; possibly TRBD2 for D (7 bases). Per the germline V gene, CDR1 is MDHEN and CDR2 is SYDVKM. The CDR3 contains 15 residues. V shed 6 bases and J shed 4 bases, with 16 bases lying between them. The CDR3 is CASRSRGAWYNEQFF. DNA for the CDR3: TGTGCCAGCAGGAGCCGGGGGGCCTGGTACAATGAGCAGTTCTTC.

The chain carries TRBV7-2 and TRBJ1-5; 7 bases agree with TRBD1. Trimming took 5 bases from V and 7 from J; bases not matched to a gene: 14. There are 16 residues in the CDR3. Germline V gene data show CDR1 as SGHTA and CDR2 as FQGNSA. CDR3 sequence: CASSMSLGGAAQPQHF. The CDR3 DNA reads as TGTGCCAGCAGCATGTCCCTAGGGGGCGCAGCCCAGCCCCAGCATTTT.

The chain uses TRBV4-3 and TRBJ1-2; a weak D match, TRBD1 (5 bases). The CDR3 is made up of 15 amino acids. The V end lost 0 bases, the J end lost 4 bases, and 12 bases lay between the germline ends. Germline loops: CDR1 LGHNA, CDR2 YSLEER. The CDR3 nucleotides are TGCGCCAGCAGCCAAGACCCAGGGCAGGCCTATGGCTACACCTTC. Its translation is CASSQDPGQAYGYTF.

In this sample, this clone turned up once. This sequence joins TRBV7-9 and TRBJ1-2; D is perhaps TRBD1 (5 bases). V dropped 3 bases and J dropped 8 bases, with 16 bases sitting between them. CDR3 length: 14 amino acids. Germline V lookup: CDR1 SEHNR, CDR2 FQNEAQ (reference sequence). DNA for the CDR3: TGTGCCAGCAGCTTTGGGACCGGGCCGGTAGGCTACACCTTC. This encodes CASSFGTGPVGYTF.

The CDR3, as DNA: TGCGCCAGCAGCCAAGATGTCGGGGGCGCGTATCAGCCCCAGCATTTT. Its protein is CASSQDVGGAYQPQHF. The rearrangement uses TRBV4-1 and TRBJ1-5, with a tentative D call TRBD1 (6 bases). From germline, CDR1 is MGHRA and CDR2 YSYEKL. Trimming stripped 0 bases from V and 5 bases from J, with 14 bases between. There are 16 residues in the CDR3.

This chain connects TRBV29-1 to TRBJ1-2; D gene ambiguous. Per germline, CDR1 SQVTM and CDR2 ANQGSEA. Between the trimmed V and J ends, which lost 5 bases and 1 base, there was a span of 8 bases. There are 12 residues in the CDR3. The CDR3 sequence is CSVPGGNYGYTF. CDR3 coding DNA: TGCAGCGTTCCCGGAGGTAACTATGGCTACACCTTC.

The V gene is TRBV5-8, the J gene TRBJ1-2; 8 nucleotides match TRBD1. The CDR3 is 16 amino acids. The germline gives CDR1 SGHTS, CDR2 YDEGEE. V lost 1 base to trimming and J lost 2 bases; unmatched junction nucleotides: 7. CDR3 bases: TGTGCCAGCAGCTTGTGGGCAAGACAGGGGAACTATGGCTACACCTTC. Its translation: CASSLWARQGNYGYTF.

This rearrangement joins TRBV30 to TRBJ1-4; 7 nucleotides agree with TRBD1. The CDR3 loop spans 14 amino acids. The germline V gene encodes CDR1 GTSNPN and CDR2 SVGIG (reference sequence). Losses at the gene ends were 3 bases for V and 4 bases for J; bases not matched to a gene: 5. CDR3 nucleotide sequence: TGTGCCTGGAGACCGCGACAGGGTAATGAAAAACTGTTTTTT. It specifies CAWRPRQGNEKLFF.

V gene TRBV7-6 combines with J gene TRBJ2-7; D is unresolved. The CDR3 runs 13 residues. V lost 1 base and J lost 0, with 4 bases in between. In germline, CDR1 is SGHVS, CDR2 FNYEAQ. The CDR3 DNA reads as TGTGCCAGCAGCTTAGGGATCTCCTACGAGCAGTACTTC. Encoded protein: CASSLGISYEQYF.

This chain joins TRBV7-2 and TRBJ1-2; the D is unclear. Germline V gene sequence: CDR1 SGHTA, CDR2 FQGNSA. The CDR3 covers 15 residues. Trimming cost V 5 bases and J 4 bases, with 17 bases left between them. The CDR3 DNA is TGTGCCAGCAGCCACCCCCCCTTCGACGGCTATGGCTACACCTTC. It codes for CASSHPPFDGYGYTF.

V usage is TRBV19 and J usage is TRBJ2-3, with 14 bases fitting TRBD2. The length of the CDR3 is 16 residues. Unmatched junction bases numbered 10, after V lost 10 bases and J lost 4 bases. Germline loops: CDR1 LNHDA, CDR2 SQIVND (reference sequence). DNA for the CDR3: TGTGCCACCAGACTAGCGGGGGGGCCTAAGGCAGATACGCAGTATTTT. It specifies CATRLAGGPKADTQYF. The full variable domain, its missing parts supplied by reference TRBV19 and TRBJ2-3, is DGGITQSPKYLFRKEGQNVTLSCEQNLNHDAMYWYRQDPGQGLRLIYYSQIVNDFQKGDIAEGYSVSREKKESFPLTVTSAQKNPTAFYLCATRLAGGPKADTQYFGPGTRLTVL.

V is TRBV7-2 and J is TRBJ2-7; 7 bases align to TRBD1. Germline V gene sequence: CDR1 SGHTA, CDR2 FQGNSA. The length of the CDR3 is 16 residues. The V gene end was trimmed by 5 bases and the J gene end by 3 bases; junction bases not matched to a gene: 13. The CDR3 DNA is TGTGCCAGCAGCACAAGTTCGGGGACAGTTGTCTACGAGCAGTACTTC. Translation: CASSTSSGTVVYEQYF.

The V and J genes are TRBV11-3 and TRBJ2-7, with D hard to call. The CDR3 runs 11 residues. Trimming pared 3 bases from V and 5 bases from J, leaving 5 bases between. Germline V gene lookup returns CDR1 SGHNT and CDR2 YENEEA. CDR3 nucleotide sequence: TGTGCCAGCAGCTTCTTCCACGAGCAGTACTTC. This gives the protein CASSFFHEQYF.

CDR3 in amino acids: CASSSAPPGKYEQYF. CDR3 nucleotide sequence: TGTGCCAGCAGCTCTGCCCCCCCCGGGAAGTACGAGCAGTACTTC. The chain employs TRBV7-9 and TRBJ2-7; TRBD2 is a possible D gene (5 bases). V lost 4 bases to trimming and J lost 4 bases, with 17 bases between them. Germline lookup yields CDR1 SEHNR and CDR2 FQNEAQ (reference sequence). The CDR3 contains 15 residues.

The chain is built from TRBV5-4 and TRBJ2-3; TRBD2 matches at 7 bases. Germline loops: CDR1 SGHNT, CDR2 YYREEE (reference sequence). There are 14 residues in the CDR3. V shed 4 bases, J shed 11 bases, and the junction held 13 bases outside the gene matches. The CDR3 DNA reads as TGTGCCAGCAGCGTTGGGGGGGTCAACCGCGGGCAGTATTTT. This sequence encodes CASSVGGVNRGQYF.